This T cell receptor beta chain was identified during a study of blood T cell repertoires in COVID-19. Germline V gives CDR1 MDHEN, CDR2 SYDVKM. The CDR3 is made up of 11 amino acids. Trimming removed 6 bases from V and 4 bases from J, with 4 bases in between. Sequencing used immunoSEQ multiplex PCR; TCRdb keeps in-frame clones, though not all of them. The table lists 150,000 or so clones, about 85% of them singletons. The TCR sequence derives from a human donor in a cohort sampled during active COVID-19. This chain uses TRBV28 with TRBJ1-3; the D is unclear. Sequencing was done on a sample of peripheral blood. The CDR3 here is CASSPGNTIYF. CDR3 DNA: TGTGCCAGCAGCCCAGGAAACACCATATATTTT.